The sequence of this T cell receptor (beta chain) was determined in a study of cytomegalovirus exposure and HLA in healthy donors. The PCR was carried out with 60 Vbeta primers and 13 Jbeta primers. Sequenced by immunoSEQ multiplex PCR; TCRdb stores in-frame clones only, minus some. The sample holds 150,000 to 200,000 clones, 75% seen once. Unmatched junction bases numbered 6, after V lost 4 bases and J lost 0 bases. Looked up from germline, CDR1 is SGHRS and CDR2 is YFSETQ. This CDR3 has 16 residues. This receptor was identified in a male donor in good health and CMV-seronegative. The specimen was PBMCs. V and J are TRBV5-1 and TRBJ2-5; 10 bases fit TRBD2. Written as DNA, the CDR3 is TGCGCCAGCAGCCTAAAGCGGGGGGGAAACCAAGAGACCCAGTACTTC. This sequence encodes CASSLKRGGNQETQYF.